This T cell receptor beta chain was found in a study of spatial heterogeneity in lung cancer. Study-level background: There were consistently more beta-chain sequences detected than alpha-chain sequences. On average, each unique TCR and UMI combination appeared more than ten times in raw reads.

This clonotype appeared many times. What it binds is not known. Indicated time point: sample taken at primary tumor resection. Tumor, nontumor lung or frozen PBMC supplied whole RNA, sequenced without sorting. V lost 0 bases, J lost 4 bases, and 0 bases stayed unmatched. Germline values: CDR1 SGHVS, CDR2 FNYEAQ. The CDR3 loop spans 14 amino acids. The study, taken as a whole, reports: Blood contained ubiquitous expanded tumor TCRs more at resection than at follow-up.

TCRdb re-called the 5' RACE reads with MiXCR, one entry per CDR3 protein. The sample has fewer than 55,000 distinct CDR3 sequences, about 7.6% seen once. Sequencing was performed on PBMCs, taken at surgery. This chain uses TRBV7-6 with TRBJ2-3, with TRBD1 matching over 8 bases. This sequence was found in a female donor with early-stage non-small cell lung cancer. DNA for the CDR3: TGTGCCAGCAGCTTAGCGGGACAGGCAGATACGCAGTATTTT. This codes for CASSLAGQADTQYF.